The clone carrying this TCR beta chain was seen more than once but under ten times. The target antigen is unknown. This sample stems from a study of CD8 T cells in ankylosing spondylitis. Whole-study findings and limits: For ankylosing spondylitis blood, a TCR beta motif of about 8 highly homologous variants appeared characteristic. The authors reported significant enrichment of disease-linked clones in matched ankylosing spondylitis synovial fluid.

The authors made TCR beta libraries by quantitative 5'-RACE with molecular barcodes. One entry per CDR3 protein, called by TCRdb with MiXCR from the 5' RACE reads. The sample has approximately 550,000 distinct CDR3 sequences; about 13% are singletons. Germline loops: CDR1 MNHEY, CDR2 SVGAGI. V was cut by 1 base and J by 6 bases, with 15 bases left in between. There are 15 residues in the CDR3. The sample taken for sequencing was blood, either unsorted or a sorted T cell fraction (not recorded which). This chain connects TRBV6-5 to TRBJ1-1; tentative D call: TRBD1 (5 bases). The origin of this receptor is a male donor with ankylosing spondylitis. The CDR3 bases are TGTGCCAGCAGTTACTTCCAGGGATGGTTGTCTGAAGCTTTCTTT. Its protein product is CASSYFQGWLSEAFF.